The 29 T cell receptor beta chains given below trace back to one sample, sequenced in a study of T cells in localized non-small cell lung cancer. Repertoires were generated with immunoSEQ multiplex PCR, while TCRdb's copy carries only in-frame clones and drops some. This sample carries roughly 24,000 clones, 80% to 90% of them seen once, and the ten largest clones take around 1.1%. The specimen was peripheral blood, collected before any cancer treatment. The source of these receptors is a woman between 40 and 69 years old with stage I lung adenocarcinoma.

This clone was recorded a few times. V gene TRBV4-3 combines with J gene TRBJ1-1; D is uncertain. The CDR3 has 13 amino acids. V dropped 1 base and J dropped 3 bases, with 6 bases sitting between them. The V gene's germline CDR1 is LGHNA and CDR2 YSLEER. CDR3 sequence (DNA): TGCGCCAGCAGCCAAGGACCGGACACTGAAGCTTTCTTT. It yields the protein CASSQGPDTEAFF.

This chain connects TRBV7-2 to TRBJ1-6; no reliable D call. The germline V and J ends were trimmed by 7 bases and 0 bases, with 10 bases remaining between them. Germline V gene lookup returns CDR1 SGHTA and CDR2 FQGNSA. The CDR3 is 15 residues long. The CDR3 sequence: CASTPSSSYNSPLHF. CDR3 bases: TGTGCCAGCACCCCTTCGAGCTCCTATAATTCACCCCTCCACTTT.

V gene TRBV7-2 combines with J gene TRBJ1-5; D is unclear. Germline V gene sequence: CDR1 SGHTA, CDR2 FQGNSA. Trimming cost V 6 bases and J 0 bases, with 3 bases left between them. The CDR3 contains 12 residues. CDR3 region: CASSNSNQPQHF. In DNA, the CDR3 is TGTGCCAGCAGTAATAGCAATCAGCCCCAGCATTTT.

This sequence joins TRBV28 and TRBJ2-7; 8 bases are a match to TRBD1. The germline V gene encodes CDR1 MDHEN and CDR2 SYDVKM. V shed 5 bases and J 3 bases; nucleotides not matched to a gene: 9. The CDR3 is 15 amino acids. The CDR3 loop reads CASSLYTGQGYEQYF. CDR3 coding DNA: TGTGCCAGCAGTCTCTATACAGGACAGGGCTACGAGCAGTACTTC.

The CDR3 sequence: CASSQSGTANEKLFF. DNA for the CDR3: TGCGCCAGCAGCCAATCCGGGACAGCGAATGAAAAACTGTTTTTT. The chain carries TRBV4-1 and TRBJ1-4, with 7 bases aligning to TRBD1. Germline V gene data show CDR1 as MGHRA and CDR2 as YSYEKL. Germline trimming cut 2 bases from V and 5 bases from J; bases unmatched to any gene: 5. CDR3 size: 15 residues.

The chain has TRBV6-5 and TRBJ1-6; TRBD1 is a possible D gene (6 bases). Germline V lookup: CDR1 MNHEY, CDR2 SVGAGI. Trimming cost V 0 bases and J 15 bases, with 15 bases left between them. This CDR3 comprises 14 residues. DNA of the CDR3: TGTGCCAGCAGTTACTCGATCAGGGGCTCCCTCCTCCACTTT. It translates to CASSYSIRGSLLHF.

On this clone itself: The same CDR3 is also encoded by other DNA sequences in this sample. The chain carries TRBV4-1 and TRBJ1-6; 11 bases are shared with TRBD1. J lost 11 bases, V lost 1 base, and 7 bases had no gene match. The CDR3 loop spans 16 amino acids. CDR1 is MGHRA, CDR2 YSYEKL, per germline. CDR3 loop: CASSQGSGTGGTPLHF. The CDR3 coding sequence is TGCGCCAGCAGCCAAGGATCCGGGACAGGGGGTACACCCCTCCACTTT.

The V call is TRBV28, the J call TRBJ1-2, with 11 bases matching TRBD1. This CDR3 region has 14 residues. The V gene's germline CDR1 is MDHEN and CDR2 SYDVKM. V shed 5 bases and J 5 bases; nucleotides not matched to a gene: 4. This CDR3 is CASSLGTGGYGYTF. The DNA for the CDR3 is TGTGCCAGCAGTCTGGGGACAGGGGGGTATGGCTACACCTTC.

This chain joins TRBV10-3 and TRBJ1-2; tentative D call: TRBD1 (5 bases). This CDR3 contains 12 residues. Trimming removed 2 bases at V and 5 bases at J, with 6 bases between. The germline V gene encodes CDR1 ENHRY and CDR2 SYGVKD. The CDR3: CAISEDSYGYTF. In nucleotides, the CDR3 is TGTGCCATCAGTGAGGACAGTTATGGCTACACCTTC.

CDR3 sequence (DNA): TGTGCCAGCTCACCGGGGCAGGGAGGGTCCAGCTCCTACGAGCAGTACTTC. It specifies CASSPGQGGSSSYEQYF. The chain joins TRBV18 to TRBJ2-7; the match to TRBD2 covers 7 bases. The CDR3 runs to 17 residues. V gave up 3 bases and J gave up 0 bases; unmatched junction bases: 11. The germline CDR1 and CDR2 sequences are KGHSH and LQKENI.

This sequence joins TRBV12-5 and TRBJ2-5; a possible D gene is TRBD2 (5 bases). V was shortened by 1 base and J by 9 bases, with 12 bases between the two germline ends. From germline, CDR1 is LGHNT and CDR2 FRNRAP. CDR3 length equals 13 residues. As DNA, the CDR3 is TGTGCTAGTGGTTTGGGGCCGATCGGGGCCCAGTACTTC. Amino acids: CASGLGPIGAQYF.

The rearrangement joins TRBV7-2 to TRBJ1-4; 8 nucleotides align to TRBD1. V trimming: 4 bases; J trimming: 8 bases; junction bases outside the gene matches: 6. The CDR3 has 14 residues. Germline V CDR1 and CDR2: SGHTA, FQGNSA. This CDR3 is CASSSGQGREKLFF. The CDR3 DNA sequence: TGTGCCAGCAGCTCCGGACAGGGACGGGAAAAACTGTTTTTT.

V is TRBV19 and J is TRBJ1-1; 9 positions agree with TRBD1. Germline values: CDR1 LNHDA, CDR2 SQIVND (reference sequence). This CDR3 has 16 amino acids. J lost 3 bases, V lost 7 bases, and 12 bases had no gene match. The CDR3 region has the DNA TGTGCCAGTACCGACGGGCGGGACAGGGTATACACTGAAGCTTTCTTT. Translated, it gives CASTDGRDRVYTEAFF. Variable domain in full (rest from reference TRBV19 and TRBJ1-1): DGGITQSPKYLFRKEGQNVTLSCEQNLNHDAMYWYRQDPGQGLRLIYYSQIVNDFQKGDIAEGYSVSREKKESFPLTVTSAQKNPTAFYLCASTDGRDRVYTEAFFGQGTRLTVV.

This clone was picked up one time. This rearrangement joins TRBV4-1 to TRBJ2-2; tentative D call: TRBD2 (5 bases). The germline CDR1 and CDR2 sequences are MGHRA and YSYEKL. Trimming removed 6 bases from V and 4 bases from J, with 21 bases in between. The CDR3 sequence is 17 residues long. DNA of the CDR3: TGCGCCAGCAGTCGAGGGAAGGCCGTTAGGTCCACCGGGGAGCTGTTTTTT. Residues: CASSRGKAVRSTGELFF.

The rearrangement links TRBV28 to TRBJ1-4, with TRBD1 as a possible D gene (5 bases). Per germline, CDR1 MDHEN and CDR2 SYDVKM. The CDR3 spans 15 residues. Trimming removed 7 bases from V and 8 bases from J, with 20 bases in between. The CDR3 region has the DNA TGTGCCAGCACCCCCCCGACAGCGTTCCAAGAAAAACTGTTTTTT. The encoded protein is CASTPPTAFQEKLFF.

This chain uses TRBV7-9 with TRBJ2-1; D perhaps matches TRBD2 (6 bases). The CDR3 extends over 18 amino acids. The germline V and J ends were trimmed by 4 bases and 0 bases, with 19 bases remaining between them. CDR1 SEHNR and CDR2 FQNEAQ come from the germline V gene (reference sequence). The CDR3 sequence is CASSSTISRLGSYNEQFF. CDR3 bases: TGTGCCAGCAGCTCCACAATCTCCAGACTAGGCTCCTACAATGAGCAGTTCTTC.

J is TRBJ2-5 and V is TRBV10-3; D possibly corresponds to TRBD1 (5 bases). The CDR3 sequence is 15 residues long. V was trimmed by 4 bases and J by 5 bases, leaving 17 bases between them. From germline, CDR1 is ENHRY and CDR2 SYGVKD. The CDR3 sequence: CAISVVSPQGETQYF. CDR3 DNA: TGTGCCATCAGTGTAGTGAGCCCTCAGGGCGAGACCCAGTACTTC.

The V call is TRBV7-9, the J call TRBJ2-7, with D uncertain. The V gene's germline CDR1 is SEHNR and CDR2 FQNEAQ (reference sequence). V lost 1 base, J lost 1 base, and 5 bases lay in between. CDR3 length: 13 amino acids. This CDR3 reads CASSLEQSYEQYF. The DNA for the CDR3 is TGTGCCAGCAGCTTAGAGCAGTCCTACGAGCAGTACTTC.

The CDR3 here is CASSLRRDTEAFF. The CDR3 nucleotides read TGTGCCAGCAGCCTGAGGCGGGACACTGAAGCTTTCTTT. The rearrangement links TRBV7-9 to TRBJ1-1; D uncertain. CDR1 and CDR2 (germline): SEHNR, FQNEAQ (reference sequence). Trimming pared 5 bases from V and 3 bases from J, leaving 10 bases between. The CDR3 runs 13 residues.

The CDR3 region is CASSYGSLNTEAFF. In nucleotides, the CDR3 is TGTGCCAGCAGTTACGGCAGCCTGAACACTGAAGCTTTCTTT. The chain employs TRBV6-5 and TRBJ1-1, with unresolved D. In germline, CDR1 is MNHEY, CDR2 SVGAGI. Trimming shortened V by 2 bases and J by 0 bases, and 7 bases separated the two germline ends. The CDR3 is 14 residues long.

The genes are TRBV30 and TRBJ1-1; no clear D gene. Germline loops: CDR1 GTSNPN, CDR2 SVGIG (reference sequence). V lost 5 bases, J lost 11 bases, and 6 bases lay in between. The CDR3 sequence is 8 residues long. The chain's CDR3 is CAWDIAFF. The CDR3 region has the DNA TGTGCCTGGGACATCGCTTTCTTT.

The chain links TRBV11-2 to TRBJ1-6; D ambiguous. This CDR3 comprises 16 residues. Looked up from germline, CDR1 is SGHAT and CDR2 is FQNNGV. Trimming pared 0 bases from V and 9 bases from J, leaving 15 bases between. CDR3 bases: TGTGCCAGCAGCTTAGAGCCCCCCGGAGGAGGTTCACCCCTCCACTTT. Translated: CASSLEPPGGGSPLHF.

The CDR3 DNA reads TGTGCCAGCTCGGGACAGGGAGGGGAAAAACTGTTTTTT. This sequence encodes CASSGQGGEKLFF. The chain links TRBV2 to TRBJ1-4, with TRBD1 matching over 9 bases. Trimming took 8 bases from V and 8 from J; bases not matched to a gene: 6. The CDR3 spans 13 residues. The germline CDR1 and CDR2 sequences are SNHLY and FYNNEI.

The rearrangement joins TRBV6-6 to TRBJ2-3, with D possibly being TRBD1 or TRBD2 (6 bases each). V shed 4 bases and J shed 2 bases, with 10 bases lying between them. Germline V CDR1 and CDR2: MNHNY, SVGAGI (reference sequence). The CDR3 has 14 amino acids. This CDR3 is CASSLGGYTDTQYF. The CDR3 DNA is TGTGCCAGCAGTTTGGGGGGCTACACAGATACGCAGTATTTT.

This clone occurred once. V usage is TRBV11-1 and J usage is TRBJ2-7, with TRBD2 matching 12 bases. V dropped 4 bases and J dropped 1; count of bases not matched to a gene: 5. Germline V CDR1 and CDR2: SGHAT, FQDESV (reference sequence). The CDR3 has 16 amino acids. CDR3: CASSSRTSGASYEQYF. CDR3 coding DNA: TGTGCCAGCAGCTCCAGGACTAGCGGGGCATCCTACGAGCAGTACTTC.

The chain couples TRBV11-2 to TRBJ2-3; D remains unclear. CDR1 is SGHAT, CDR2 FQNNGV, per germline. This CDR3 is 13 amino acids long. The V end lost 8 bases, the J end lost 4 bases, and 13 bases lay between the germline ends. The CDR3: CASALGFADTQYF. CDR3 coding DNA: TGTGCCAGCGCCCTCGGCTTCGCAGATACGCAGTATTTT.

This clone has more than one count but fewer than ten. The chain couples TRBV4-3 to TRBJ2-2; perhaps TRBD1 as D (6 bases). CDR3 length: 14 amino acids. The germline V gene encodes CDR1 LGHNA and CDR2 YSLEER. V dropped 6 bases and J dropped 3 bases, with 11 bases sitting between them. The CDR3 DNA follows: TGCGCCAGCAGGAGGGACACTGACACCGGGGAGCTGTTTTTT. This encodes CASRRDTDTGELFF.

This clone has a single count. The chain joins TRBV7-2 to TRBJ2-5, with D tentatively TRBD1 (6 bases). The CDR3 runs 13 residues. Germline V gene data show CDR1 as SGHTA and CDR2 as FQGNSA. V lost 2 bases, J lost 2 bases, and 6 bases lay in between. The chain's CDR3 is CASSLQGQETQYF. In DNA, the CDR3 is TGTGCCAGCAGCTTACAGGGGCAAGAGACCCAGTACTTC.

This rearrangement joins TRBV6-5 to TRBJ2-1, with 15 bases that match TRBD2. The CDR3 extends over 16 amino acids. V lost 2 bases and J lost 6; bases outside the gene matches: 2. Germline V CDR1 and CDR2: MNHEY, SVGAGI. The CDR3 nucleotides are TGTGCCAGCAGTTACCCGGGACTAGCGGGGGGCAATGAGCAGTTCTTC. This translates into CASSYPGLAGGNEQFF.